Sequencing of this TCR beta chain was carried out in a study of blood T cell repertoires in COVID-19. Across the whole study: Both acute and convalescent COVID-19 samples were obtained from the United States, Italy and Spain. PBMCs, B-cell-depleted T cells, or T cells were the source of the cDNA or gDNA that made up the material.

In the authors' methods: From reference gene primer amplification, estimates of nucleated cell counts were derived. This table comes from immunoSEQ multiplex PCR, and its TCRdb copy is limited to in-frame clones, with some not included. Clone size and V and J calls were adopted from that table, with D and trimming inferred from the DNA. Among 80,000 to 95,000 clones listed, around 85% were seen once. The ends were cut back, 7 bases at V and 4 bases at J, with 13 bases in the middle. The CDR3 is 13 amino acids. This sequence was found in a human donor in a cohort sampled during active COVID-19. This chain uses TRBV12-3 or TRBV12-4 with TRBJ1-2; weak D call: TRBD1 (5 bases). Sequencing used peripheral blood. CDR3 coding DNA: TGTGCCAGCACCCTGGCCCAGGGCTATGGCTACACCTTC. Translation gives CASTLAQGYGYTF.